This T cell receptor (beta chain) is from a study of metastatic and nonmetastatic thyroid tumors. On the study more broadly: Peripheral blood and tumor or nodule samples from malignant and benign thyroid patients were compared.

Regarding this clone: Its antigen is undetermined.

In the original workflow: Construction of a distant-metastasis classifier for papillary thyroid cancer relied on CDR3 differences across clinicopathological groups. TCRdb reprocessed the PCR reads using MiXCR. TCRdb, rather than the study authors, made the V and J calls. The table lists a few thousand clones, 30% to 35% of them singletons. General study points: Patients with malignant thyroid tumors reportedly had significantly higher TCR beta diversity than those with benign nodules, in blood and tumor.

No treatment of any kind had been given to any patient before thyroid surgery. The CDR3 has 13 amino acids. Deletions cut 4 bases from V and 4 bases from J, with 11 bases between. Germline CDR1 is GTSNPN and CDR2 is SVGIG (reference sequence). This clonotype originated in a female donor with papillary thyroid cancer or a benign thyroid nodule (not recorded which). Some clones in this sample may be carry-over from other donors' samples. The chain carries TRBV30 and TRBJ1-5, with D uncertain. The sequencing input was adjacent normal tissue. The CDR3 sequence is CAWTGGGNQPQHF. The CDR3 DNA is TGTGCCTGGACCGGAGGAGGGAATCAGCCCCAGCATTTT.